The rows below give T cell receptor beta chains drawn from one sample of a study of T-cell memory formation after mild COVID-19. TCRdb reprocessed the 5' RACE reads with MiXCR, giving one entry per CDR3 protein. The table lists some 130,000 distinct CDR3 sequences, approximately 25% of them singletons. Sequencing was carried out using PBMCs or a T cell subset sorted from them (not recorded which). The receptors originated from an adult woman who had mild COVID-19 (a few samples of this study predate the infection). Cell type and time point are not known. The CDR3 runs from the conserved cysteine through the conserved F or W. Each record gives: J gene, clone size, D gene, V gene, CDR3 DNA, CDR3 protein. The D gene is left open where the match is weak. Only part of the rows carry a size: once, few, many, or a class if the clone is expanded.

J gene: TRBJ2-3; clone size: few; D gene: TRBD2; V gene: TRBV27; CDR3 DNA: TGTGCCAGCAGTTTATACCTAGCGGGGGGGCCTGGCACAGATACGCAGTATTTT; CDR3 protein: CASSLYLAGGPGTDTQYF
J gene: TRBJ2-7; clone size: NA; D gene: NA; V gene: TRBV3-1; CDR3 DNA: TGTGCCAGCAGCCAAGTCCAGGGAGACTACGAGCAGTACTTC; CDR3 protein: CASSQVQGDYEQYF
J gene: TRBJ1-2; clone size: few; D gene: NA; V gene: TRBV6-5; CDR3 DNA: TGTGCCAGCAGTTTTGACAGATCCTCTCGCTATGGCTACACCTTC; CDR3 protein: CASSFDRSSRYGYTF
J gene: TRBJ2-2; clone size: NA; D gene: TRBD1; V gene: TRBV10-3; CDR3 DNA: TGTGCCCTTCGGACAGGGGGCCCGAACACCGGGGAGCTGTTTTTT; CDR3 protein: CALRTGGPNTGELFF
J gene: TRBJ2-7; clone size: few; D gene: NA; V gene: TRBV18; CDR3 DNA: TGTGCCAGCTCACCTCTGGCGGGCCCCAGCTCCTACGAGCAGTACTTC; CDR3 protein: CASSPLAGPSSYEQYF
J gene: TRBJ1-5; clone size: NA; D gene: NA; V gene: TRBV30; CDR3 DNA: TGTGCCTGGAGTGGAGAGGGGGTGGATCAGCCCCAGCATTTT; CDR3 protein: CAWSGEGVDQPQHF
J gene: TRBJ2-1; clone size: NA; D gene: NA; V gene: TRBV30; CDR3 DNA: TGTGCCTGGAGTGTACGAACAGTGTGGGAGCAGTTCTTC; CDR3 protein: CAWSVRTVWEQFF
J gene: TRBJ2-3; clone size: few; D gene: NA; V gene: TRBV5-1; CDR3 DNA: TGCGCCAGCAGCTTGGAAGGAGCACAATTCACAGATACGCAGTATTTT; CDR3 protein: CASSLEGAQFTDTQYF
J gene: TRBJ2-3; clone size: NA; D gene: NA; V gene: TRBV24-1; CDR3 DNA: TGTGCCACCAGTGAAATCTCGAAGGATACGCAGTATTTT; CDR3 protein: CATSEISKDTQYF
J gene: TRBJ2-7; clone size: few; D gene: NA; V gene: TRBV7-6; CDR3 DNA: TGTGCCAGCAGCCCCGCAGTGATTTACGAGCAGTACTTC; CDR3 protein: CASSPAVIYEQYF
J gene: TRBJ2-1; clone size: few; D gene: TRBD2; V gene: TRBV7-9; CDR3 DNA: TGTGCCAGCAGCTTACTAGCGGGAGAAATCGATGAGCAGTTCTTC; CDR3 protein: CASSLLAGEIDEQFF
J gene: TRBJ2-3; clone size: NA; D gene: NA; V gene: TRBV3-1; CDR3 DNA: TGTGCCAGCAGCCAAGTCAGGGACACAGATACGCAGTATTTT; CDR3 protein: CASSQVRDTDTQYF
J gene: TRBJ2-1; clone size: NA; D gene: NA; V gene: TRBV6-1; CDR3 DNA: TGTGCCAGCAGTCCCCCAGGGAAAAGCTCCTACAATGAGCAGTTCTTC; CDR3 protein: CASSPPGKSSYNEQFF
J gene: TRBJ2-5; clone size: NA; D gene: TRBD2; V gene: TRBV2; CDR3 DNA: TGTGCCAGCAGTGCCCCCGGGACTAGCGAGAAAGAGACCCAGTACTTC; CDR3 protein: CASSAPGTSEKETQYF
J gene: TRBJ2-5; clone size: few; D gene: NA; V gene: TRBV7-9; CDR3 DNA: TGTGCCAGCAGTCGTTTGGAGGCTACAGATGCGGAGACCCAGTACTTC; CDR3 protein: CASSRLEATDAETQYF